This T cell receptor (beta chain) appears in the sequencing data of a study of blood T cells in healthy people across ages. Study summary: Template switching captured about one barcoded beta molecule per two T cells. Overall study findings and caveats: Estimates drawn from one million T cells were deemed to understate diversity.

For the second PCR, which ran for roughly 6 to 12 cycles, a sample-barcoded 5' primer and a J-beta primer mix were used. Every single cDNA molecule received a tag from a template-switch adaptor with 12 random nucleotides. TCRdb used MiXCR to reprocess the 5' RACE reads, holding one entry per CDR3 protein. The repertoire holds 600,000 or so distinct CDR3 sequences, with roughly 31% as singletons. A word on this clonotype: Its antigen remains unknown.

Losses at the gene ends were 7 bases for V and 3 bases for J; bases not matched to a gene: 5. This CDR3 spans 13 amino acids. From germline, CDR1 is SQVTM and CDR2 ANQGSEA. Drawing of peripheral blood yielded about 10 milliliters from each donor. The sample taken for sequencing was blood. This clonotype originated in a woman aged 80 or over in good health. V gene TRBV29-1 combines with J gene TRBJ2-3, with 9 bases fitting TRBD1. The CDR3 loop is CSGTGASTDTQYF. DNA of the CDR3: TGCAGCGGGACAGGGGCTAGTACAGATACGCAGTATTTT.